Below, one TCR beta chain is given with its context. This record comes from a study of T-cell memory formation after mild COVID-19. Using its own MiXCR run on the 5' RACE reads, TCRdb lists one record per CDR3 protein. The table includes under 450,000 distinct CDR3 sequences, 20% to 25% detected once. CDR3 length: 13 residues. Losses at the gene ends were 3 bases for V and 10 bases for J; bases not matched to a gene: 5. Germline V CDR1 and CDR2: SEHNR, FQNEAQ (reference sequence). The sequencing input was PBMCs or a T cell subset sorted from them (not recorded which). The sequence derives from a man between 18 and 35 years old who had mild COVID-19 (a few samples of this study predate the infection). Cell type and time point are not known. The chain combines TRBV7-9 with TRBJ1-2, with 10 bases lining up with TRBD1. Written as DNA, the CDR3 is TGTGCCAGCAGCTTCGTTGGGACAGGGGTCTACACCTTC. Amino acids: CASSFVGTGVYTF.